Listed below are T cell receptor beta chains from one sample, sequenced in a study of T-cell reconstitution after alpha-beta-depleted transplantation in children. TCRdb re-called the PCR reads with MiXCR, one entry per CDR3 protein. Of around 500,000 distinct CDR3 sequences listed, about 12% are singletons. This specimen consisted of PBMCs from the stem cell graft donor, obtained from the stem cell graft. Source of these receptors: a human donor who donated a stem cell graft to a child with combined immunodeficiency. Both conserved end residues are part of each CDR3. D genes are given only for firm matches. Rows may omit the clone size; those that give it use once, few, many or a size class.

cdr3_nt: TGTGCCAGCAGAGCCGCGAACAGGGGGCGAGTTGAAGCTTTCTTT
cdr3_aa: CASRAANRGRVEAFF
clone_size: few
j_call: TRBJ1-1
v_call: TRBV12-3/TRBV12-4
d_call: TRBD1

cdr3_nt: TGCAGCGTGTTCTCTAGCGGGATTGACACCGGGGAGCTGTTTTTT
cdr3_aa: CSVFSSGIDTGELFF
clone_size: many
j_call: TRBJ2-2
v_call: TRBV29-1
d_call: TRBD2

cdr3_nt: TGTGCCTCAGCACCCGGAGGCTCCGAACTCTGGGCTTTCTTT
cdr3_aa: CASAPGGSELWAFF
clone_size: NA
j_call: TRBJ1-1
v_call: TRBV12-3/TRBV12-4
d_call: NA

cdr3_nt: TGTGCCAGCAGTTCCTCCCTTGCTAGCGGGAGGGCCTACGAGCAGTACTTC
cdr3_aa: CASSSSLASGRAYEQYF
clone_size: few
j_call: TRBJ2-7
v_call: TRBV12-3/TRBV12-4
d_call: TRBD2

cdr3_nt: TGTGCCAGCAGGAGAATGGGATTCAATGAGCAGTTCTTC
cdr3_aa: CASRRMGFNEQFF
clone_size: many
j_call: TRBJ2-1
v_call: TRBV7-9
d_call: NA

cdr3_nt: TGTGCCACCAGCCCACAGGGGGGAACCCTCGGAGATACGCAGTATTTT
cdr3_aa: CATSPQGGTLGDTQYF
clone_size: many
j_call: TRBJ2-3
v_call: TRBV15
d_call: TRBD1

cdr3_nt: TGTGCCAGCATGGGCAATGAGCAGTTCTTC
cdr3_aa: CASMGNEQFF
clone_size: NA
j_call: TRBJ2-1
v_call: TRBV7-9
d_call: NA

cdr3_nt: TGTGCCAGCAGTGAACTATCGTCGAGGCAGGCCGTGGGATATCGCTATGGCTACACCTTC
cdr3_aa: CASSELSSRQAVGYRYGYTF
clone_size: few
j_call: TRBJ1-2
v_call: TRBV6-1
d_call: NA

cdr3_nt: TGTGCCACCCAGGGCACGGCCTACGAGCAGTACTTC
cdr3_aa: CATQGTAYEQYF
clone_size: few
j_call: TRBJ2-7
v_call: TRBV10-3
d_call: NA

cdr3_nt: TGTGCCAGCAGTTTTAGCGGCGCAGATACGCAGTATTTT
cdr3_aa: CASSFSGADTQYF
clone_size: many
j_call: TRBJ2-3
v_call: TRBV12-3/TRBV12-4
d_call: NA

cdr3_nt: TGCAGTGCCGGATCGACAGGGACAGGGCTGGCGGGGGAGCTGTTTTTT
cdr3_aa: CSAGSTGTGLAGELFF
clone_size: few
j_call: TRBJ2-2
v_call: TRBV20-1
d_call: TRBD1

cdr3_nt: TGCAGTGCTAGGCTCATCAGGGAACCCTACGAGCAGTACTTC
cdr3_aa: CSARLIREPYEQYF
clone_size: NA
j_call: TRBJ2-7
v_call: TRBV20-1
d_call: NA

cdr3_nt: TGTGCCACTAGCAGGGGGGACGATACGCAGTATTTT
cdr3_aa: CATSRGDDTQYF
clone_size: few
j_call: TRBJ2-3
v_call: TRBV28
d_call: NA

cdr3_nt: TGCAGTGCCCCGGTCGTGGTTGGCAATCAGCCCCAGCATTTT
cdr3_aa: CSAPVVVGNQPQHF
clone_size: many
j_call: TRBJ1-5
v_call: TRBV20-1
d_call: NA

cdr3_nt: TGCGCCAGCAGCCAGGAGGGGACAAACCGACAAGAGACCCAGTACTTC
cdr3_aa: CASSQEGTNRQETQYF
clone_size: few
j_call: TRBJ2-5
v_call: TRBV4-3
d_call: NA

cdr3_nt: TGCAGTGCTAGAGACACCCGGGACAGGGGCTACGAGCAGTACTTC
cdr3_aa: CSARDTRDRGYEQYF
clone_size: few
j_call: TRBJ2-7
v_call: TRBV20-1
d_call: TRBD1

cdr3_nt: TGTGCCAGCAGCGTAGAGAACTATGGCTACACCTTC
cdr3_aa: CASSVENYGYTF
clone_size: few
j_call: TRBJ1-2
v_call: TRBV9
d_call: NA

cdr3_nt: TGTGCCAGCAGTGAAGCACGGGACTACGGAGCCTACGAGCAGTACTTC
cdr3_aa: CASSEARDYGAYEQYF
clone_size: few
j_call: TRBJ2-7
v_call: TRBV6-1
d_call: TRBD2

cdr3_nt: TGTGCCAGCAAAAGGGACAGGGAAGAGACCCAGTACTTC
cdr3_aa: CASKRDREETQYF
clone_size: NA
j_call: TRBJ2-5
v_call: TRBV2
d_call: TRBD1

cdr3_nt: TGTGCCAGCAGCTTAGACGGGGGGACAGCAGGAGAAAAACTGTTTTTT
cdr3_aa: CASSLDGGTAGEKLFF
clone_size: NA
j_call: TRBJ1-4
v_call: TRBV7-9
d_call: TRBD1